Listed below are T cell receptor beta chains from one sample, sequenced in a study of blood T cell repertoires in COVID-19. The table came from immunoSEQ multiplex PCR; TCRdb's copy has only in-frame clones and leaves some out. The repertoire has some 93,000 clones, 70% to 80% of them found once; the top ten carry roughly 24%. Sequencing input: peripheral blood. Receptor source: a human donor in a cohort sampled during active COVID-19. Each CDR3 is given with its conserved first and last residue. A D gene is named only where the DNA matches it firmly. Only some rows state a clone size, as once, few, many or a class for expanded clones.

>.|.|TRBJ2-1|TRBV25-1|13
TGTGCCACCGTAGATAGTTCCTACAATGAGCAGTTCTTC
CATVDSSYNEQFF
>.|.|TRBJ1-4|TRBV2|15
TGTGCCAGCAGTTTACAGGGAGGGTTGGGCGAAAAACTGTTTTTT
CASSLQGGLGEKLFF
>TRBD1|once|TRBJ1-1|TRBV29-1|13
TGCAGCGTTGAAGTTATTCAGGGGGCGGAAGCTTTCTTT
CSVEVIQGAEAFF
>.|.|TRBJ2-5|TRBV10-3|12
TGTGCCATCAGTGAGGAGCGAGAGACCCAGTACTTC
CAISEERETQYF
>TRBD1|.|TRBJ2-7|TRBV7-9|13
TGTGCCAGCGCCCCGGGACAGCTCTACGAGCAGTACTTC
CASAPGQLYEQYF
>TRBD2|.|TRBJ2-1|TRBV7-9|14
TGTGCCAGCAGCGGGACTAGCGGGGGGAATGAGCAGTTCTTC
CASSGTSGGNEQFF
>TRBD2|.|TRBJ2-7|TRBV10-2|16
TGCGCCAGCAGTGAGCGGGCTAGCGGGGACTCCTACGAGCAGTACTTC
CASSERASGDSYEQYF
>.|.|TRBJ2-1|TRBV14|14
TGTGCCAGCAGCCAAGGGAGTCGCTACAATGAGCAGTTCTTC
CASSQGSRYNEQFF
>.|.|TRBJ2-3|TRBV27|13
TGTGCCAGCAGTTCAACGGTCACAGATACGCAGTATTTT
CASSSTVTDTQYF
>TRBD2|few|TRBJ2-3|TRBV7-9|16
TGTGCCAGCAATTTAGTAATCCAGCGGGAGTTAGATACGCAGTATTTT
CASNLVIQRELDTQYF
>.|.|TRBJ1-4|TRBV28|15
TGTGCCAGCAGTCCCCAGTGGGGGCGACATGAAAAACTGTTTTTT
CASSPQWGRHEKLFF
>TRBD2|.|TRBJ2-1|TRBV11-3|16
TGTGCCAGCAGCCTAGGGGTCGCTAGCGGGAGCAATGAGCAGTTCTTC
CASSLGVASGSNEQFF
>.|.|TRBJ1-3|TRBV28|14
TGTGCCAGCAGTTTGGCCGGGGATGGGAACACCATATATTTT
CASSLAGDGNTIYF
>.|.|TRBJ2-7|TRBV13|16
TGTGCCAGCAGCCCTTCCGGGACCCAGGGGTTTGGGGAGCAGTACTTC
CASSPSGTQGFGEQYF
>.|.|TRBJ1-1|TRBV29-1|13
TGCAGCGTTGTCGGGCGGGTTGGCACTGAAGCTTTCTTT
CSVVGRVGTEAFF
>.|.|TRBJ2-7|TRBV19|15
TGTGCCAGTAGTATAGCGGTCAGGGGGGTCTACGAGCAGTACTTC
CASSIAVRGVYEQYF
>.|.|TRBJ2-7|TRBV5-5|14
TGTGCCAGCAGCTTGCTTACTAGCACCTACGAGCAGTACTTC
CASSLLTSTYEQYF
>TRBD2|.|TRBJ2-1|TRBV4-3|19
TGCGCCAGCAGCCAAGATCGAAGCTTTAGTGGACTAGCATACATTGAGCAGTTCTTC
CASSQDRSFSGLAYIEQFF
>.|.|TRBJ2-3|TRBV29-1|13
TGCAGCGTTGAGAGGGGGGGTAGGGATACGCAGTATTTT
CSVERGGRDTQYF